This entry lists 24 T cell receptor beta chains sequenced from one sample in a study of T cell responses to AZD1222 COVID-19 vaccine. The data were produced by immunoSEQ multiplex PCR, yet TCRdb's version contains in-frame clones alone and is incomplete. The table shows about 48,000 clones, with approximately 86% occurring only once. The input for sequencing was peripheral blood, taken 28 days after the second AZD1222 dose. These receptors were collected from an adult who received the AZD1222 COVID-19 vaccine.

J is TRBJ1-5 and V is TRBV12-3 or TRBV12-4; maybe TRBD1 (6 bases). With 9 bases removed from V and 7 bases from J, the gap between germline ends came to 16 bases. This CDR3 contains 13 residues. The CDR3 region has the DNA TGTGCCAGTATGGGGGCGTCCGAGCAGCCCCAGCATTTT. Protein product: CASMGASEQPQHF.

J is TRBJ2-3 and V is TRBV6-5; 7 nucleotides line up with TRBD1. The CDR3 is made up of 15 amino acids. J lost 2 bases, V lost 5 bases, and 7 bases had no gene match. The germline CDR1 and CDR2 sequences are MNHEY and SVGAGI. In DNA form, the CDR3 reads TGTGCCAGCAGTCGGACAGGCCGACTCACAGATACGCAGTATTTT. It translates to CASSRTGRLTDTQYF.

The genes are TRBV6-5 and TRBJ2-2; no reliable D call. The CDR3 totals 15 residues. Trimming stripped 2 bases from V and 1 base from J, with 8 bases between. Germline CDR1 and CDR2: MNHEY and SVGAGI. CDR3 sequence (DNA): TGTGCCAGCAGTTACCTCGGCAGGAACACCGGGGAGCTGTTTTTT. As protein: CASSYLGRNTGELFF.

The V call is TRBV28, the J call TRBJ2-3, with D unresolved. The germline V gene encodes CDR1 MDHEN and CDR2 SYDVKM. The CDR3 sequence is 13 residues long. V lost 3 bases and J 2 bases, leaving 6 bases between the germline ends. DNA of the CDR3: TGTGCCAGCAGTTTCCCTCACACAGATACGCAGTATTTT. Its protein is CASSFPHTDTQYF.

CDR3 sequence (DNA): TGTGCCAGCAGGGGACTAGCGGGAAACACCGGGGAGCTGTTTTTT. It specifies CASRGLAGNTGELFF. The rearrangement joins TRBV2 to TRBJ2-2; TRBD2 matches 13 bases. Germline CDR1 is SNHLY and CDR2 is FYNNEI. Trimming at V came to 6 bases and at J to 2 bases, leaving 0 bases not matched to a gene. The CDR3 length is 15 residues.

The chain employs TRBV2 and TRBJ1-6; D gene ambiguous. Trimming shortened V by 7 bases and J by 5 bases, and 15 bases separated the two germline ends. Germline V lookup: CDR1 SNHLY, CDR2 FYNNEI. The CDR3 consists of 15 residues. The CDR3 loop reads CASTRTEINNSPLHF. In nucleotides, the CDR3 is TGTGCCAGCACCCGGACGGAAATTAATAATTCACCCCTCCACTTT. Complete variable domain (other parts from reference TRBV2 and TRBJ1-6): EPEVTQTPSHQVTQMGQEVILRCVPISNHLYFYWYRQILGQKVEFLVSFYNNEISEKSEIFDDQFSVERPDGSNFTLKIRSTKLEDSAMYFCASTRTEINNSPLHFGNGTRLTVT.

This sequence joins TRBV24-1 and TRBJ2-7, with D uncertain. The CDR3 extends over 14 amino acids. V lost 3 bases and J 2 bases, leaving 10 bases between the germline ends. Per the germline V gene, CDR1 is KGHDR and CDR2 is SFDVKD. The CDR3 nucleotides read TGTGCCACCAGTGATAGTGGGTACGCCTACGAGCAGTACTTC. It specifies CATSDSGYAYEQYF.

The rearrangement joins TRBV12-5 to TRBJ1-5, with D possibly TRBD1 on 5 matching bases. The CDR3 extends over 15 amino acids. Germline values: CDR1 LGHNT, CDR2 FRNRAP. Trimming took 1 base from V and 1 from J, leaving 8 bases between them. CDR3 protein: CASGLGDASNQPQHF. Here the CDR3 DNA reads TGTGCTAGTGGTTTGGGGGACGCCAGCAATCAGCCCCAGCATTTT.

The chain couples TRBV5-5 to TRBJ2-7; no reliable D call. The germline V gene encodes CDR1 SGHKS and CDR2 YYEKEE (reference sequence). The V and J ends lost 1 base and 4 bases respectively, with 12 bases between them. This CDR3 comprises 14 residues. CDR3 amino acids: CASSLITEVYEQYF. The CDR3 DNA is TGTGCCAGCAGCTTGATAACAGAGGTTTACGAGCAGTACTTC.

J is TRBJ1-1 and V is TRBV10-3; 7 bases map to TRBD1. The V segment lost 6 bases and the J segment 4 bases; nucleotides outside the gene matches: 8. From germline, CDR1 is ENHRY and CDR2 SYGVKD. The CDR3 is 14 residues long. The CDR3 protein is CAIRSTGTGTEAFF. The CDR3 DNA follows: TGTGCCATCAGGTCGACAGGGACGGGCACTGAAGCTTTCTTT.

This clone occurred once. The CDR3: CASTLGGGNVLTF. CDR3 nucleotide sequence: TGTGCCAGCACCTTGGGGGGCGGCAACGTCCTGACTTTC. The chain links TRBV28 to TRBJ2-6; D possibly matches TRBD1 or TRBD2 (6 bases each). V was clipped by 7 bases and J by 9 bases, with 13 bases between them. CDR1 and CDR2 (germline): MDHEN, SYDVKM. CDR3 size: 13 residues.

The chain employs TRBV28 and TRBJ2-2; TRBD2 aligns across 7 bases. The J segment lost 0 bases and the V segment lost 7 bases, leaving 2 bases of the junction unmatched. The CDR3 has 14 amino acids. Germline V gene lookup returns CDR1 MDHEN and CDR2 SYDVKM. The CDR3 DNA follows: TGTGCCAGCAAAGCGGGGTCGAACACCGGGGAGCTGTTTTTT. This sequence encodes CASKAGSNTGELFF.

The rearrangement joins TRBV9 to TRBJ1-2; D is ambiguous. Trimming stripped 0 bases from V and 0 bases from J, with 6 bases between. CDR3 length equals 14 residues. Germline V gene lookup returns CDR1 SGDLS and CDR2 YYNGEE. This CDR3 is CASSVGTSNYGYTF. For the CDR3, the DNA is TGTGCCAGCAGCGTAGGGACCTCTAACTATGGCTACACCTTC. Full variable domain (missing parts from reference TRBV9 and TRBJ1-2): DSGVTQTPKHLITATGQRVTLRCSPRSGDLSVYWYQQSLDQGLQFLIQYYNGEERAKGNILERFSAQQFPDLHSELNLSSLELGDSALYFCASSVGTSNYGYTFGSGTRLTVV.

The V gene is TRBV28, the J gene TRBJ1-2, with 9 bases aligning to TRBD1. The CDR3 is 13 amino acids. Germline CDR1 MDHEN, CDR2 SYDVKM. V dropped 5 bases and J dropped 8; count of bases not matched to a gene: 6. In DNA form, the CDR3 reads TGTGCCAGCAGTATCTGGACAGGGGAGGGCTACACCTTC. Translated: CASSIWTGEGYTF.

The J gene is TRBJ1-3, the V gene TRBV7-7; no definite D call. The CDR3 has 13 residues. The V and J ends lost 5 bases and 4 bases respectively, with 9 bases between them. CDR1 is SSHAT and CDR2 is FNYEAQ in the germline V gene (reference sequence). The CDR3: CASSRGAGNTIYF. CDR3 sequence (DNA): TGTGCCAGCAGCCGGGGTGCCGGAAACACCATATATTTT.

This clone has just a few counts. The chain is built from TRBV27 and TRBJ1-2, with 7 bases that match TRBD1. Germline trimming cut 5 bases from V and 4 bases from J; bases unmatched to any gene: 7. The V gene's germline CDR1 is MNHEY and CDR2 SMNVEV (reference sequence). This CDR3 is built from 14 residues. For the CDR3, the DNA is TGTGCCAGCAGTGTCGACAGGGAAGGCTATGGCTACACCTTC. Translation: CASSVDREGYGYTF.

The genes are TRBV4-2 and TRBJ2-3, with 11 positions matching TRBD2. J was trimmed by 1 base and V by 4 bases; bases with no gene match: 4. The CDR3 is 16 amino acids. The V gene's germline CDR1 is LGHNA and CDR2 YNFKEQ. In DNA form, the CDR3 reads TGTGCCAGCAGCCCCGCACTAGCGGGAGGCACAGATACGCAGTATTTT. As protein: CASSPALAGGTDTQYF.

This chain connects TRBV28 to TRBJ1-3; D not certain. The germline CDR1 and CDR2 sequences are MDHEN and SYDVKM. This CDR3 has 15 amino acids. V lost 6 bases and J lost 0, with 12 bases in between. DNA for the CDR3: TGTGCCAGCAGCCCCCCCGGGGTCTCTGGAAACACCATATATTTT. It encodes CASSPPGVSGNTIYF.

CDR3 coding DNA: TGTGCCAGTAAGTCGACAGGATCTAGCAATCAGCCCCAGCATTTT. This sequence encodes CASKSTGSSNQPQHF. The J gene is TRBJ1-5, the V gene TRBV19, with a tentative D call TRBD1 (6 bases). The V end lost 7 bases, the J end lost 0 bases, and 13 bases lay between the germline ends. Germline CDR1 LNHDA, CDR2 SQIVND (reference sequence). The CDR3 is made up of 15 amino acids.

This clone occurred once. The V and J genes are TRBV6-4 and TRBJ2-1; 14 bases agree with TRBD2. From germline, CDR1 is MRHNA and CDR2 SNTAGT. This CDR3 has 16 amino acids. The junction had 7 bases not matched to a gene; V was cut back by 6 bases and J by 6 bases. For the CDR3, the DNA is TGTGCCAGCAGGCAGGAGGGACTAGCGGGAGTCAATGAGCAGTTCTTC. This gives the protein CASRQEGLAGVNEQFF.

The chain carries TRBV28 and TRBJ1-3, with 7 bases matching TRBD1. The CDR3 is 14 residues long. V was pared by 4 bases and J by 1 base, with 1 base of the junction left unmatched. Looked up from germline, CDR1 is MDHEN and CDR2 is SYDVKM. CDR3 sequence reads: CASSSTGSGNTIYF. CDR3 bases: TGTGCCAGCAGTTCGACAGGGTCTGGAAACACCATATATTTT.

The chain uses TRBV6-2 or TRBV6-3 and TRBJ1-2; the D gene is possibly TRBD1 (5 bases). The CDR3 has 14 residues. Germline V gene lookup returns CDR1 MNHEY and CDR2 SVGEGT. V gave up 2 bases and J gave up 0 bases, with 7 bases separating them. Here the CDR3 DNA reads TGTGCCAGCAGTTACGGGGGACCTAACTATGGCTACACCTTC. Amino acids: CASSYGGPNYGYTF.

This chain joins TRBV7-3 and TRBJ1-3, with a possible D match to TRBD1 (5 bases). Trimming took 5 bases from V and 4 from J, leaving 15 bases between them. Germline V gene lookup returns CDR1 SGHTA and CDR2 FQGTGA. The CDR3 totals 15 residues. CDR3 in DNA: TGTGCCAGCAGCCTCTCTGGGGGGGAAGGAAACACCATATATTTT. Residues: CASSLSGGEGNTIYF.

This clone was detected once. V and J are TRBV5-4 and TRBJ1-6, with D unresolved. V lost 2 bases, J lost 10 bases, and 7 bases lay in between. Looked up from germline, CDR1 is SGHNT and CDR2 is YYREEE (reference sequence). This CDR3 spans 12 amino acids. The CDR3: CASSLGSSPLHF. The DNA of the CDR3 is TGTGCCAGCAGCTTAGGTAGCTCACCCCTCCACTTT.